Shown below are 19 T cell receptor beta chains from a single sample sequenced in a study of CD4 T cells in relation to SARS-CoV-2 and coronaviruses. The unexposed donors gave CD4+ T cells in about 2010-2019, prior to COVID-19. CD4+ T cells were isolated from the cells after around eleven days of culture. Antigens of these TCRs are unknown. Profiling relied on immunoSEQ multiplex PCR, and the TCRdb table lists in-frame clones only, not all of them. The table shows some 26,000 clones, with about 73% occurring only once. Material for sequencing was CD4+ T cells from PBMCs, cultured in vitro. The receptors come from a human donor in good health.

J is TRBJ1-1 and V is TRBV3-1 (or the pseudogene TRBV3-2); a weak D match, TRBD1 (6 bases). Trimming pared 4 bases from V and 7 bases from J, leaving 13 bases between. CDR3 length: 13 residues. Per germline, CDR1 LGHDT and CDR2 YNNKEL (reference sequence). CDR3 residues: CASSPGVWVEAFF. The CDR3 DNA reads TGTGCCAGCAGCCCAGGGGTTTGGGTTGAAGCTTTCTTT.

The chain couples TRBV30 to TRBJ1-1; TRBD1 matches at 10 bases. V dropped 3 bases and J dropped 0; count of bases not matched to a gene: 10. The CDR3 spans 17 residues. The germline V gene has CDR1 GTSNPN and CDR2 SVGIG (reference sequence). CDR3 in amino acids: CAWSPLGQGGVNTEAFF. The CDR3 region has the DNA TGTGCCTGGAGCCCCCTCGGACAGGGGGGGGTGAACACTGAAGCTTTCTTT. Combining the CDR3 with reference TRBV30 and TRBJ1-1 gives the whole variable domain SQTIHQWPATLVQPVGSPLSLECTVEGTSNPNLYWYRQAAGRGLQLLFYSVGIGQISSEVPQNLSASRPQDRQFILSSKKLLLSDSGFYLCAWSPLGQGGVNTEAFFGQGTRLTVV.

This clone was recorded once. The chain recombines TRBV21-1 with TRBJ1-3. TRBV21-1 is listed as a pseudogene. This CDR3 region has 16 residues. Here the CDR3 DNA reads TGTGCCAGGGGTGTCATGTCGGGGTTGACTGGAAACACCATATATTTT. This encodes CARGVMSGLTGNTIYF.

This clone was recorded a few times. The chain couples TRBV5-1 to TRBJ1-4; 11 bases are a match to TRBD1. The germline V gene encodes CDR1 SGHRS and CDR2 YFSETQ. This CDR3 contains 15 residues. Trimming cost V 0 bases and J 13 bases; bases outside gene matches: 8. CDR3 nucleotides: TGCGCCAGCAGCTTGGCTGCCGGACAGGGGGCGTTACTGTTTTTT. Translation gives CASSLAAGQGALLFF.

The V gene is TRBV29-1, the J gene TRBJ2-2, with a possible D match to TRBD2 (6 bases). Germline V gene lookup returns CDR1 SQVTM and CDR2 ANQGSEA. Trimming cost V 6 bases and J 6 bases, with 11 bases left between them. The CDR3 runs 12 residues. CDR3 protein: CSVGTYPGELFF. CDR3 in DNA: TGCAGCGTCGGGACTTACCCCGGGGAGCTGTTTTTT.

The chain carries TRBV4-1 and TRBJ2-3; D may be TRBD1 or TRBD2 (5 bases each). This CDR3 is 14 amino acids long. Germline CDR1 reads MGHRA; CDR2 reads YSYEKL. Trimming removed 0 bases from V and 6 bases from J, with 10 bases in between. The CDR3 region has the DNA TGCGCCAGCAGCCAAGAACGGGGCTCGGATACGCAGTATTTT. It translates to CASSQERGSDTQYF.

DNA for the CDR3: TGTGCCAGCAGTCCCCAAGATTCACCCCTCCACTTT. Encoded protein: CASSPQDSPLHF. The V call is TRBV6-5, the J call TRBJ1-6; D unresolved. Per the germline V gene, CDR1 is MNHEY and CDR2 is SVGAGI. The CDR3 contains 12 residues. The V gene lost 5 bases and the J gene lost 8 bases, with 7 bases spanning the gap.

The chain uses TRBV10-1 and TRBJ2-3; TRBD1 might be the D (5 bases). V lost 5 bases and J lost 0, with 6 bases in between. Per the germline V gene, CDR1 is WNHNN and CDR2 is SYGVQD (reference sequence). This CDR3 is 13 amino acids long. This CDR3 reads CASSQGSTDTQYF. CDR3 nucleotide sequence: TGCGCCAGCAGTCAGGGAAGCACAGATACGCAGTATTTT.

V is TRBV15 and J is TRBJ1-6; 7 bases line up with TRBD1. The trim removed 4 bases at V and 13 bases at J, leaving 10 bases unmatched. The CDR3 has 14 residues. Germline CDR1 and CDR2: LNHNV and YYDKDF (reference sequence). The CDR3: CATSKGQRSSPLHF. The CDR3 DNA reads TGTGCCACCAGCAAGGGACAGCGTTCTTCCCCCCTCCACTTT.

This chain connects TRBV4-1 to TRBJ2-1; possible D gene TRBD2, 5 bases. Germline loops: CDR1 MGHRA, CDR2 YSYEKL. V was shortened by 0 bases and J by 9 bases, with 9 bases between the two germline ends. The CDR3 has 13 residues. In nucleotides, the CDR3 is TGCGCCAGCAGCCAAGATAGGGCGGGTGAGCAGTTCTTC. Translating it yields CASSQDRAGEQFF.

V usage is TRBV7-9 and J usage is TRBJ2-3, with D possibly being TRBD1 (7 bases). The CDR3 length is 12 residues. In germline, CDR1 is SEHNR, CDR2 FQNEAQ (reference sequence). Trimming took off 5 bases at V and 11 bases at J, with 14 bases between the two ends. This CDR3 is CASSETGTGQYF. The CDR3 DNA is TGTGCCAGCAGCGAGACAGGGACTGGGCAGTATTTT.

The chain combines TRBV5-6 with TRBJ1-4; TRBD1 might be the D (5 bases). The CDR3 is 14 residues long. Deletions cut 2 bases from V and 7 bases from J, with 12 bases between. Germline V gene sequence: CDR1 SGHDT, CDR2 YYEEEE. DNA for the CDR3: TGTGCCAGCAGCTTCGGCCATGGGGGTGAAAAACTGTTTTTT. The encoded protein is CASSFGHGGEKLFF.

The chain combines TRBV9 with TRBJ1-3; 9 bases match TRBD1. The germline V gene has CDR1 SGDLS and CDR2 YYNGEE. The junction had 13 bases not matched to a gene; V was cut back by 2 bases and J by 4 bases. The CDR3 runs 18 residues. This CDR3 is CASSVAGTGGAQGNTIYF. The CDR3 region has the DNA TGTGCCAGCAGCGTCGCCGGCACAGGGGGCGCGCAGGGAAACACCATATATTTT.

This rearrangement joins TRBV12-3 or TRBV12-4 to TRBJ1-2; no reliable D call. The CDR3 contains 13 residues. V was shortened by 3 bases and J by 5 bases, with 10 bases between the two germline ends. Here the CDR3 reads CASSFSKVYGYTF. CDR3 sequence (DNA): TGTGCCAGCAGTTTCTCGAAAGTTTATGGCTACACCTTC.

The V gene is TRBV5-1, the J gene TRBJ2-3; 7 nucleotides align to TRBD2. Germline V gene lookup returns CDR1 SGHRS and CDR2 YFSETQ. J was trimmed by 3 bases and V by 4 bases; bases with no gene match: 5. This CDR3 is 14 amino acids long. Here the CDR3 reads CASSAYSGTDTQYF. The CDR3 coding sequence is TGCGCCAGCAGCGCTTATAGCGGGACAGATACGCAGTATTTT.

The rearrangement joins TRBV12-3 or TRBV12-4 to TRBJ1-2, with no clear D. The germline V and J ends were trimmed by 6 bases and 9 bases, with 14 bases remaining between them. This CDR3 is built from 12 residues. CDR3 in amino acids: CASRGRFSRYTF. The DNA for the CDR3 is TGTGCCAGCAGAGGACGTTTTAGCCGCTACACCTTC.

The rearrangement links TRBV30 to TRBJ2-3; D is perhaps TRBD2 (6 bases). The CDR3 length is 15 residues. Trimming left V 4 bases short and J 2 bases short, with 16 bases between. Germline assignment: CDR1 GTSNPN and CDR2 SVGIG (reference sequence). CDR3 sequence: CAWTPGGSFTDTQYF. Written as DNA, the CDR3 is TGTGCCTGGACCCCTGGAGGGAGTTTCACAGATACGCAGTATTTT.

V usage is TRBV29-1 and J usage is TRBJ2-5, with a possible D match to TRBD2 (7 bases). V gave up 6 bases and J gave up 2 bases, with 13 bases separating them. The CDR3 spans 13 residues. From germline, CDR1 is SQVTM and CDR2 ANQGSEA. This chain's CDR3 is CSVGGLAQETQYF. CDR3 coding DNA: TGCAGCGTGGGGGGGCTAGCGCAAGAGACCCAGTACTTC.

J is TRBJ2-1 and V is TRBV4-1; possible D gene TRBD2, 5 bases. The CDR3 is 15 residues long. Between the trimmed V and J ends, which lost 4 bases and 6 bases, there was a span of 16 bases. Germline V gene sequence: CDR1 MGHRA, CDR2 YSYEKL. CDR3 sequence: CASSRLSGLLNEQFF. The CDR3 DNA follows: TGCGCCAGCAGCCGCCTAAGTGGACTGCTCAATGAGCAGTTCTTC.